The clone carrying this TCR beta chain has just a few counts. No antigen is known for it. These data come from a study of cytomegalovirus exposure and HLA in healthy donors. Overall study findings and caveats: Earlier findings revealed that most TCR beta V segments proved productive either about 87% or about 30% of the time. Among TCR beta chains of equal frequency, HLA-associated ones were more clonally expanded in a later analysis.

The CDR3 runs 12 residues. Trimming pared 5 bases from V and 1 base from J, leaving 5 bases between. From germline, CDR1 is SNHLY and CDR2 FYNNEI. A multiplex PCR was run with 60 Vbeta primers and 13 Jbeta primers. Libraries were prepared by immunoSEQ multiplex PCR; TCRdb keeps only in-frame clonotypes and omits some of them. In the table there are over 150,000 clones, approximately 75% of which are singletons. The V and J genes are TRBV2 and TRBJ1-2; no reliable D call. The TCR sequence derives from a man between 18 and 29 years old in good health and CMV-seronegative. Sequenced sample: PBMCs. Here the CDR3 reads CASSQINYGYTF. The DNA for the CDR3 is TGTGCCAGCAGTCAGATTAACTATGGCTACACCTTC.